One TCR beta chain is described in this entry. Germline lookup yields CDR1 SNHLY and CDR2 FYNNEI. CDR3 length: 18 residues. V was clipped by 3 bases and J by 4 bases; unmatched bases: 17. The record originates from a study of shared T cell receptors in the human thymus. The table came from immunoSEQ multiplex PCR; TCRdb's copy has only in-frame clones and leaves some out. The repertoire holds 720,000 or so clones, with approximately 83% as singletons. The same data also went into a second study, on human thymus T cells. That work contributes: Related research reported highly overlapping thymic repertoires among unrelated individuals.

This chain uses TRBV2 with TRBJ1-2; 7 bases map to TRBD1. The receptor was derived from a girl under three years old with a congenital heart defect. What was sequenced was thymocytes. This chain's CDR3 is CASSDPDREWWVSYGYTF. CDR3 coding DNA: TGTGCCAGCAGTGACCCAGACAGGGAATGGTGGGTTAGCTATGGCTACACCTTC. Together with reference TRBV2 and TRBJ1-2, the CDR3 gives the full variable domain: EPEVTQTPSHQVTQMGQEVILRCVPISNHLYFYWYRQILGQKVEFLVSFYNNEISEKSEIFDDQFSVERPDGSNFTLKIRSTKLEDSAMYFCASSDPDREWWVSYGYTFGSGTRLTVV.